By share, the clone carrying this T cell receptor beta chain ranks as medium-sized (0.01 to 0.1%). The data were obtained in a study of CD8+ T cells in alopecia areata. RNA was isolated and reverse transcribed to cDNA, the sequencing template. Using immunoSEQ multiplex PCR, the repertoire was profiled, and TCRdb retains in-frame clones only, with some absent. The repertoire holds 90,000 to 100,000 clones, with less than 50% as singletons. Sequencing was performed on CD4+ T cells sorted from blood. This clonotype originated in a human donor with alopecia areata.

CDR3 amino acids: CASSRDNEKLFF. The CDR3, as DNA: TGCGCCAGCAGCCGGGACAATGAAAAACTGTTTTTT. The chain combines TRBV5-1 with TRBJ1-4; weak D call: TRBD1 (5 bases). V was clipped by 4 bases and J by 5 bases, with 6 bases between them. Germline CDR1 is SGHRS and CDR2 is YFSETQ. This CDR3 contains 12 residues.